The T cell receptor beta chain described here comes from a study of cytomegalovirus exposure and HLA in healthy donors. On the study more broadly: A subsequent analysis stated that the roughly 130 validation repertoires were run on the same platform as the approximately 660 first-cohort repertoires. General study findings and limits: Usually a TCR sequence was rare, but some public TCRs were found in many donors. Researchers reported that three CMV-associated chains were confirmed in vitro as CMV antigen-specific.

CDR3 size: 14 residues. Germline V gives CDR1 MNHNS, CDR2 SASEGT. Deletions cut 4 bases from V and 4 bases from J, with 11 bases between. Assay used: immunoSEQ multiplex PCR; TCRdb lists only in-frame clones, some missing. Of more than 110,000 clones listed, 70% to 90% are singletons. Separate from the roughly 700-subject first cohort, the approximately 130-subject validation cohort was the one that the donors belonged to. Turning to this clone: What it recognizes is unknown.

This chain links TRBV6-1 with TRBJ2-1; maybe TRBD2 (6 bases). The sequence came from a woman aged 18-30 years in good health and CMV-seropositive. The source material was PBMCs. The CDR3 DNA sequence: TGTGCCAGCAGTGGGAGGGAGTTGTACAATGAGCAGTTCTTC. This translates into CASSGRELYNEQFF.